Each of the 16 T cell receptor beta chains below was sequenced from the same sample in a study of T cells in localized non-small cell lung cancer. The data were produced by immunoSEQ multiplex PCR, yet TCRdb's version contains in-frame clones alone and is incomplete. The table has over 8,000 clones, approximately 90% seen once. The starting material was peripheral blood, obtained before any cancer treatment. These receptors were obtained from a woman aged 40-75 years with stage I squamous cell lung carcinoma.

The chain is built from TRBV7-9 and TRBJ2-5; either TRBD1 or TRBD2 may supply D (5 bases each). V lost 4 bases and J 3 bases, leaving 15 bases between the germline ends. Germline assignment: CDR1 SEHNR and CDR2 FQNEAQ (reference sequence). The CDR3 contains 15 residues. The DNA for the CDR3 is TGTGCCAGCAGCTCCCTTGGGACGGGTGAAGAGACCCAGTACTTC. Translation gives CASSSLGTGEETQYF.

V and J are TRBV11-3 and TRBJ1-3; D is ambiguous. Trimming pared 3 bases from V and 0 bases from J, leaving 18 bases between. CDR1 is SGHNT and CDR2 is YENEEA in the germline V gene. The CDR3 totals 18 residues. In nucleotides, the CDR3 is TGTGCCAGCAGCTTTGAGTCTTTTGTGACTAACTCTGGAAACACCATATATTTT. Protein: CASSFESFVTNSGNTIYF.

The gene calls are TRBV5-6 and TRBJ1-5, with 7 positions matching TRBD1. V was clipped by 0 bases and J by 9 bases; unmatched bases: 6. Germline CDR1 SGHDT, CDR2 YYEEEE. The CDR3 has 14 amino acids. For the CDR3, the DNA is TGTGCCAGCAGCTTGGGGGCACAGGGGTTGCCCCAGCATTTT. This sequence encodes CASSLGAQGLPQHF. Full variable domain (outside the CDR3, taken from reference TRBV5-6 and TRBJ1-5): DAGVTQSPTHLIKTRGQQVTLRCSPKSGHDTVSWYQQALGQGPQFIFQYYEEEERQRGNFPDRFSGHQFPNYSSELNVNALLLGDSALYLCASSLGAQGLPQHFGDGTRLSIL.

The chain combines TRBV6-5 with TRBJ2-3; a possible D gene is TRBD2 (7 bases). V lost 1 base to trimming and J lost 2 bases, with 10 bases between them. The CDR3 sequence is 15 residues long. In germline, CDR1 is MNHEY, CDR2 SVGAGI. DNA for the CDR3: TGTGCCAGCAGTTACTACCGGGGGGCCACAGATACGCAGTATTTT. Amino acid sequence: CASSYYRGATDTQYF.

The CDR3 spells CASSPTGGPNSPLHF. The CDR3 DNA reads as TGTGCCAGCAGCCCTACAGGGGGCCCTAATTCACCCCTCCACTTT. This chain links TRBV6-1 with TRBJ1-6; 9 bases agree with TRBD1. With V trimmed by 6 bases and J by 6 bases, 6 bases remained unmatched. Looked up from germline, CDR1 is MNHNS and CDR2 is SASEGT. CDR3 size: 15 residues.

This clone was counted once. This rearrangement joins TRBV30 to TRBJ2-6; D is uncertain. V was shortened by 3 bases and J by 1 base, with 4 bases between the two germline ends. The CDR3 length is 13 residues. Germline lookup yields CDR1 GTSNPN and CDR2 SVGIG (reference sequence). This CDR3 reads CAWRGSGANVLTF. DNA of the CDR3: TGTGCCTGGAGGGGGTCTGGGGCCAACGTCCTGACTTTC.

The chain couples TRBV18 to TRBJ2-5, with a tentative D call TRBD2 (7 bases). The germline CDR1 and CDR2 sequences are KGHSH and LQKENI. CDR3 length equals 15 residues. V dropped 3 bases and J dropped 1 base, with 12 bases sitting between them. In DNA form, the CDR3 reads TGTGCCAGCTCACCGGGGGCGGGGGTCCAAGAGACCCAGTACTTC. Translating it yields CASSPGAGVQETQYF.

V is TRBV4-1 and J is TRBJ1-1, with 7 positions matching TRBD1. The CDR3 extends over 14 amino acids. CDR1 and CDR2 from the germline V gene are MGHRA and YSYEKL. J was trimmed by 1 base and V by 5 bases; bases with no gene match: 4. The DNA for the CDR3 is TGCGCCAGCAGCTCCCGACAGGGGAACACTGAAGCTTTCTTT. The encoded protein is CASSSRQGNTEAFF.

The rearrangement joins TRBV14 to TRBJ2-3, with 9 bases aligning to TRBD2. Germline CDR1 SGHDN, CDR2 FVKESK. This CDR3 is 17 amino acids long. V dropped 4 bases and J dropped 0; count of bases not matched to a gene: 8. DNA for the CDR3: TGTGCCAGCAGCCCCTGGCTAGCGGGACTAAGCACAGATACGCAGTATTTT. This encodes CASSPWLAGLSTDTQYF.

DNA for the CDR3: TGTGCCAGCGGTACACTCGGAGGACATCTCTACGAGCAGTACTTC. Amino acids: CASGTLGGHLYEQYF. J is TRBJ2-7 and V is TRBV11-2; D is tentatively TRBD1 or TRBD2 (5 bases each). The CDR3 spans 15 residues. Trimming pared 8 bases from V and 3 bases from J, leaving 20 bases between. Germline CDR1 SGHAT, CDR2 FQNNGV. Full variable domain (outside the CDR3, taken from reference TRBV11-2 and TRBJ2-7): EAGVAQSPRYKIIEKRQSVAFWCNPISGHATLYWYQQILGQGPKLLIQFQNNGVVDDSQLPKDRFSAERLKGVDSTLKIQPAKLEDSAVYLCASGTLGGHLYEQYFGPGTRLTVT.

CDR3 in amino acids: CASSLNGNTIYF. The CDR3 coding sequence is TGTGCCAGCAGCCTAAACGGAAACACCATATATTTT. The gene calls are TRBV11-2 and TRBJ1-3; D not certain. V lost 5 bases to trimming and J lost 4 bases, with 6 bases between them. In germline, CDR1 is SGHAT, CDR2 FQNNGV. This CDR3 is 12 amino acids long.

The chain joins TRBV19 to TRBJ1-4; 7 bases are a match to TRBD1. This CDR3 is 15 amino acids long. Germline lookup yields CDR1 LNHDA and CDR2 SQIVND (reference sequence). The V segment lost 5 bases and the J segment 8 bases; nucleotides outside the gene matches: 11. CDR3 DNA sequence: TGTGCCAGTAGTTCCTCGACAGGGCCGGGGGAAAAACTGTTTTTT. Its protein is CASSSSTGPGEKLFF.

Here the CDR3 reads CASSARQGLGTGELFF. CDR3 in DNA: TGTGCCAGCAGCGCGAGACAGGGGCTGGGGACCGGGGAGCTGTTTTTT. The V call is TRBV7-3, the J call TRBJ2-2, with TRBD1 matching over 8 bases. CDR3 length equals 16 residues. After removal of 5 bases from V and 5 bases from J, the junction contained 10 bases not matched to a gene. The germline CDR1 and CDR2 sequences are SGHTA and FQGTGA.

This chain connects TRBV21-1 to TRBJ1-3; the D call of TRBD1 is as the table states it, not checked on the DNA. TRBV21-1 is described as a pseudogene. The CDR3 spans 14 residues. The CDR3 protein is CASSPRTRPNTIYF. In DNA form, the CDR3 reads TGTGCCAGCAGCCCAAGGACACGGCCAAACACCATATATTTT.

V and J are TRBV19 and TRBJ2-7, with 9 bases aligning to TRBD1. Germline V gene sequence: CDR1 LNHDA, CDR2 SQIVND (reference sequence). The CDR3 contains 13 residues. V shed 3 bases, J shed 6 bases, and the junction held 3 bases outside the gene matches. The CDR3 sequence: CASSIGTGFEQYF. The CDR3 region has the DNA TGTGCCAGTAGTATCGGGACAGGGTTCGAGCAGTACTTC.

The chain couples TRBV30 to TRBJ2-1, with D possibly TRBD2 on 7 matching bases. The CDR3 is 14 residues long. V lost 7 bases, J lost 0 bases, and 13 bases lay in between. The germline CDR1 and CDR2 sequences are GTSNPN and SVGIG (reference sequence). The DNA of the CDR3 is TGTGCCTCGGGGGGCGTCTCCTCCTACAATGAGCAGTTCTTC. Amino acid sequence: CASGGVSSYNEQFF.